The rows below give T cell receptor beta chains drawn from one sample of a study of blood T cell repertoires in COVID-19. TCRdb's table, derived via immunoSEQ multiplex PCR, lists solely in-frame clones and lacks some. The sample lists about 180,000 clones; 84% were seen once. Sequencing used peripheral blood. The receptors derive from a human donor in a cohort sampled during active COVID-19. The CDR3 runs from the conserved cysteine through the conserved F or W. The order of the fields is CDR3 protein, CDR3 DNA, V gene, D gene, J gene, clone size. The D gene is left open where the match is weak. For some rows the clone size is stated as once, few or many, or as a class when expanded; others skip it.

CDR3 protein: CASSLVHRRDEKLFF; CDR3 DNA: TGTGCCAGCAGCTTGGTCCACAGGCGGGACGAAAAACTGTTTTTT; V gene: TRBV5-5; D gene: .; J gene: TRBJ1-4; clone size: .
CDR3 protein: CAGSTSGGYNEQFF; CDR3 DNA: TGTGCCGGAAGTACTAGCGGGGGGTACAATGAGCAGTTCTTC; V gene: TRBV2; D gene: TRBD2; J gene: TRBJ2-1; clone size: few
CDR3 protein: CASSLGDRAGSGAFF; CDR3 DNA: TGCGCCAGCAGCTTGGGGGACAGGGCCGGATCGGGAGCTTTCTTT; V gene: TRBV5-1; D gene: TRBD1; J gene: TRBJ1-1; clone size: .
CDR3 protein: CASSFERGTEKLFF; CDR3 DNA: TGTGCCAGCAGCTTCGAGCGGGGTACGGAAAAACTGTTTTTT; V gene: TRBV11-2; D gene: .; J gene: TRBJ1-4; clone size: .
CDR3 protein: CASSSGLAGSYNEQFF; CDR3 DNA: TGTGCCAGCAGTTCTGGACTAGCGGGATCCTACAATGAGCAGTTCTTC; V gene: TRBV5-4; D gene: TRBD2; J gene: TRBJ2-1; clone size: .
CDR3 protein: CATSDSGKGEGAFF; CDR3 DNA: TGTGCCACCAGTGATTCCGGGAAGGGGGAAGGAGCTTTCTTT; V gene: TRBV24-1; D gene: .; J gene: TRBJ1-1; clone size: .
CDR3 protein: CASRGRDLLYNEQFF; CDR3 DNA: TGTGCCAGTAGGGGCCGGGACTTGCTCTACAATGAGCAGTTCTTC; V gene: TRBV19; D gene: .; J gene: TRBJ2-1; clone size: .
CDR3 protein: CSVVAGARAFF; CDR3 DNA: TGCAGCGTTGTTGCGGGGGCGAGGGCTTTCTTT; V gene: TRBV29-1; D gene: .; J gene: TRBJ1-1; clone size: .
CDR3 protein: CASRNTGRGDEQFF; CDR3 DNA: TGTGCCAGCAGGAATACTGGACGGGGGGATGAGCAGTTCTTC; V gene: TRBV5-6; D gene: TRBD2; J gene: TRBJ2-1; clone size: .
CDR3 protein: CASSLADSGAPGEQYF; CDR3 DNA: TGTGCCAGCAGCTTAGCGGACTCCGGCGCCCCAGGCGAGCAGTACTTC; V gene: TRBV11-1; D gene: .; J gene: TRBJ2-7; clone size: .
CDR3 protein: CASSLVGGAQSPLHF; CDR3 DNA: TGTGCCAGCAGCTTAGTAGGGGGGGCCCAGTCACCCCTCCACTTT; V gene: TRBV11-2; D gene: .; J gene: TRBJ1-6; clone size: .
CDR3 protein: CASSQTTPAYEQYF; CDR3 DNA: TGTGCCAGCAGCCAGACTACCCCAGCCTACGAGCAGTACTTC; V gene: TRBV7-3; D gene: .; J gene: TRBJ2-7; clone size: .
CDR3 protein: CASSSLKVRDRGLETQYF; CDR3 DNA: TGTGCCAGCAGTTCCCTAAAAGTCCGGGACAGGGGGCTAGAGACCCAGTACTTC; V gene: TRBV11-2; D gene: TRBD1; J gene: TRBJ2-5; clone size: .
CDR3 protein: CASSQLAGALREQYF; CDR3 DNA: TGTGCCAGCAGCCAATTAGCGGGGGCCCTTAGGGAGCAGTACTTC; V gene: TRBV4-2; D gene: TRBD2; J gene: TRBJ2-7; clone size: .
CDR3 protein: CASSRGDLNTEAFF; CDR3 DNA: TGTGCCAGCAGCCGAGGGGACTTGAACACTGAAGCTTTCTTT; V gene: TRBV3-1/TRBV3-2; D gene: .; J gene: TRBJ1-1; clone size: few
CDR3 protein: CASSPIAGTDTQYF; CDR3 DNA: TGTGCCAGCAGCCCCATAGCGGGCACAGATACGCAGTATTTT; V gene: TRBV7-8; D gene: .; J gene: TRBJ2-3; clone size: .
CDR3 protein: CASSEGTGDTGELFF; CDR3 DNA: TGTGCCAGCAGCGAGGGGACAGGGGACACCGGGGAGCTGTTTTTT; V gene: TRBV4-2; D gene: TRBD1; J gene: TRBJ2-2; clone size: .
CDR3 protein: CASSPGTVNTEAFF; CDR3 DNA: TGTGCCAGCAGCCCAGGGACAGTGAACACTGAAGCTTTCTTT; V gene: TRBV7-2; D gene: TRBD1; J gene: TRBJ1-1; clone size: .
CDR3 protein: CASSSRLAGSYNEQFF; CDR3 DNA: TGCGCCAGCAGCTCCCGACTAGCGGGTTCCTACAATGAGCAGTTCTTC; V gene: TRBV5-1; D gene: TRBD2; J gene: TRBJ2-1; clone size: .
CDR3 protein: CASSARGRNTEAFF; CDR3 DNA: TGTGCCAGTAGTGCCAGGGGGCGGAACACTGAAGCTTTCTTT; V gene: TRBV19; D gene: TRBD1; J gene: TRBJ1-1; clone size: .
CDR3 protein: CASSPLSGANVLTF; CDR3 DNA: TGTGCCAGCAGTCCCCTCTCTGGGGCCAACGTCCTGACTTTC; V gene: TRBV6-5; D gene: .; J gene: TRBJ2-6; clone size: .
CDR3 protein: CASSGTAAPSGNTIYF; CDR3 DNA: TGTGCCAGCAGCGGGACAGCAGCCCCCTCTGGAAACACCATATATTTT; V gene: TRBV9; D gene: .; J gene: TRBJ1-3; clone size: .
CDR3 protein: CASSIPGQGQETQYF; CDR3 DNA: TGTGCCAGTAGTATCCCGGGACAGGGCCAAGAGACCCAGTACTTC; V gene: TRBV19; D gene: TRBD1; J gene: TRBJ2-5; clone size: .
CDR3 protein: CASSLAQGDTQYF; CDR3 DNA: TGTGCCAGCAGTTTAGCGCAGGGAGATACGCAGTATTTT; V gene: TRBV12-3/TRBV12-4; D gene: .; J gene: TRBJ2-3; clone size: .
CDR3 protein: CASSSRGEGPYNEQFF; CDR3 DNA: TGTGCCAGCAGCTCTCGCGGAGAGGGCCCCTACAATGAGCAGTTCTTC; V gene: TRBV9; D gene: .; J gene: TRBJ2-1; clone size: .
CDR3 protein: CASSETVSSGNTIYF; CDR3 DNA: TGTGCCAGCAGTGAGACAGTGAGCTCTGGAAACACCATATATTTT; V gene: TRBV6-1; D gene: .; J gene: TRBJ1-3; clone size: .
CDR3 protein: CASSYIRGLPSYGYTF; CDR3 DNA: TGTGCCAGCAGTTACATCAGGGGGCTCCCGAGCTATGGCTACACCTTC; V gene: TRBV28; D gene: TRBD1; J gene: TRBJ1-2; clone size: .
CDR3 protein: CASGLEQFTDIQYF; CDR3 DNA: TGTGCTAGTGGTTTGGAACAGTTCACGGACATTCAGTACTTC; V gene: TRBV12-5; D gene: .; J gene: TRBJ2-4; clone size: .
CDR3 protein: CASSEIGGDYGYTF; CDR3 DNA: TGTGCCAGCTCGGAGATAGGGGGTGACTATGGCTACACCTTC; V gene: TRBV6-6; D gene: .; J gene: TRBJ1-2; clone size: .
CDR3 protein: CASSPRSGGGLSYEQYF; CDR3 DNA: TGCGCCAGCAGCCCCCGCTCGGGAGGGGGCCTTTCCTACGAGCAGTACTTC; V gene: TRBV4-1; D gene: .; J gene: TRBJ2-7; clone size: .
CDR3 protein: CASSLRASAEAFF; CDR3 DNA: TGTGCCAGCAGTCTGAGGGCTTCAGCTGAAGCTTTCTTT; V gene: TRBV6-5; D gene: .; J gene: TRBJ1-1; clone size: .
CDR3 protein: CASSEWDRPNTEAFF; CDR3 DNA: TGCGCCAGCAGTGAGTGGGACAGGCCGAACACTGAAGCTTTCTTT; V gene: TRBV10-1; D gene: TRBD1; J gene: TRBJ1-1; clone size: .
CDR3 protein: CASSLRQEDYGYTF; CDR3 DNA: TGCGCCAGCAGCTTGCGGCAGGAGGACTATGGCTACACCTTC; V gene: TRBV5-1; D gene: .; J gene: TRBJ1-2; clone size: .
CDR3 protein: CASSFRDRHNEQFF; CDR3 DNA: TGTGCCAGCAGCTTCCGGGACAGGCACAATGAGCAGTTCTTC; V gene: TRBV11-2; D gene: TRBD1; J gene: TRBJ2-1; clone size: few
CDR3 protein: CASSERDRVVYEQYF; CDR3 DNA: TGCGCCAGCAGTGAGCGGGACAGGGTCGTATACGAGCAGTACTTC; V gene: TRBV10-2; D gene: TRBD1; J gene: TRBJ2-7; clone size: .
CDR3 protein: CASSLINNFGYTF; CDR3 DNA: TGTGCCAGCAGCTTGATTAATAATTTTGGCTACACCTTC; V gene: TRBV5-4; D gene: .; J gene: TRBJ1-2; clone size: .
CDR3 protein: CAISEPADTQYF; CDR3 DNA: TGTGCCATCAGTGAACCAGCAGATACGCAGTATTTT; V gene: TRBV10-3; D gene: .; J gene: TRBJ2-3; clone size: once
CDR3 protein: CASAQGQGNTIYF; CDR3 DNA: TGTGCCAGCGCTCAGGGGCAGGGAAACACCATATATTTT; V gene: TRBV18; D gene: .; J gene: TRBJ1-3; clone size: .
CDR3 protein: CASSQDSGQGVNYGYTF; CDR3 DNA: TGTGCCAGCAGCCAAGATTCGGGACAGGGGGTAAACTATGGCTACACCTTC; V gene: TRBV3-1/TRBV3-2; D gene: TRBD1; J gene: TRBJ1-2; clone size: .
CDR3 protein: CASSEWGQGALTEAFF; CDR3 DNA: TGCGCCAGCAGTGAGTGGGGACAGGGGGCGCTCACTGAAGCTTTCTTT; V gene: TRBV10-2; D gene: TRBD1; J gene: TRBJ1-1; clone size: .